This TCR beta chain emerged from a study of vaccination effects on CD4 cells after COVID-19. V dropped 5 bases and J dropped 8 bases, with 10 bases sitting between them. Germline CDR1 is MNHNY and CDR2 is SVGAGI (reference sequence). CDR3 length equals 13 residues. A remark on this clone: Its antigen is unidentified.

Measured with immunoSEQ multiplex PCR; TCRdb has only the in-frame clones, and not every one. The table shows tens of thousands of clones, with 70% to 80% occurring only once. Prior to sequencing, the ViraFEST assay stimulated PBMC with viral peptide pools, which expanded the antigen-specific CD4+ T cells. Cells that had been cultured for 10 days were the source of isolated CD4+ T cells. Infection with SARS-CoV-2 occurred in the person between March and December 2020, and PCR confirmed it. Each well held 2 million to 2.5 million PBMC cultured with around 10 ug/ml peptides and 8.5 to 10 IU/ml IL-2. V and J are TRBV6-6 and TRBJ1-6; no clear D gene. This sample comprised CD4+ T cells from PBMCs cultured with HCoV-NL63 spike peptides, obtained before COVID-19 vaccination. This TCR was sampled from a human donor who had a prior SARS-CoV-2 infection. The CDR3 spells CASSGVVDSPLHF. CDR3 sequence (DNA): TGTGCCAGCAGTGGTGTGGTGGATTCACCCCTCCACTTT.